A single sample is the source of the 11 T cell receptor beta chains below, sequenced in a study of shared T cell receptors in the human thymus. Only in-frame clones appear in the TCRdb table, and some are missing; sequencing was by immunoSEQ multiplex PCR. The data show 630,000 or so clones, around 87% seen once. This sample also belongs to another study, concerning human thymus T cells.

The specimen sequenced was thymocytes. These receptors were collected from a boy younger than two with a congenital heart defect.

V gene TRBV19 combines with J gene TRBJ2-2, with TRBD2 matching over 9 bases. Unmatched junction bases numbered 5, after V lost 3 bases and J lost 3 bases. The length of the CDR3 is 16 residues. CDR1 and CDR2 (germline): LNHDA, SQIVND (reference sequence). The CDR3 is CASSIVTSGYTGELFF. CDR3 nucleotide sequence: TGTGCCAGTAGTATCGTTACTAGCGGGTACACCGGGGAGCTGTTTTTT. Looking up the rest from reference TRBV19 and TRBJ2-2 gives the full variable domain: DGGITQSPKYLFRKEGQNVTLSCEQNLNHDAMYWYRQDPGQGLRLIYYSQIVNDFQKGDIAEGYSVSREKKESFPLTVTSAQKNPTAFYLCASSIVTSGYTGELFFGEGSRLTVL.

The chain joins TRBV5-1 to TRBJ2-7; D is possibly TRBD2 (6 bases). Trimming removed 4 bases from V and 3 bases from J, with 11 bases in between. Germline CDR1 reads SGHRS; CDR2 reads YFSETQ. This CDR3 is built from 13 residues. The CDR3 reads CASSPGSFYEQYF. The CDR3 coding sequence is TGCGCCAGCAGCCCCGGGAGTTTCTACGAGCAGTACTTC.

This clone was counted once. The V call is TRBV7-2, the J call TRBJ2-1, with 9 positions matching TRBD2. Germline CDR1 SGHTA, CDR2 FQGNSA. V trimming: 3 bases; J trimming: 5 bases; junction bases outside the gene matches: 5. The CDR3 consists of 15 residues. The CDR3 sequence: CASSFSSGKDNEQFF. The CDR3 DNA is TGTGCCAGCAGCTTCTCTAGCGGGAAGGACAATGAGCAGTTCTTC.

The chain combines TRBV14 with TRBJ2-7; D might be TRBD1 (6 bases). CDR1 and CDR2 from the germline V gene are SGHDN and FVKESK. This CDR3 has 15 residues. V was cut by 1 base and J by 5 bases, with 15 bases left in between. CDR3 nucleotide sequence: TGTGCCAGCAGCCAAGTTGAAACAGGGTCCCACGAGCAGTACTTC. It is translated as CASSQVETGSHEQYF.

This chain links TRBV6-1 with TRBJ2-1; no firm D call. Germline assignment: CDR1 MNHNS and CDR2 SASEGT. The CDR3 is made up of 15 amino acids. V was clipped by 9 bases and J by 5 bases, with 20 bases between them. The CDR3 region is CARRLSDPANNEQFF. For the CDR3, the DNA is TGTGCCAGGAGACTTTCCGATCCGGCGAACAATGAGCAGTTCTTC.

The CDR3 loop reads CASSVGRGPWGAFF. CDR3 nucleotides: TGTGCCAGCAGCGTCGGCAGGGGGCCTTGGGGGGCTTTCTTT. The chain has TRBV5-6 and TRBJ1-1; 8 bases agree with TRBD1. With V trimmed by 4 bases and J by 11 bases, 13 bases remained unmatched. Looked up from germline, CDR1 is SGHDT and CDR2 is YYEEEE. The CDR3 contains 14 residues. The full variable domain, rest sourced from reference TRBV5-6 and TRBJ1-1, is DAGVTQSPTHLIKTRGQQVTLRCSPKSGHDTVSWYQQALGQGPQFIFQYYEEEERQRGNFPDRFSGHQFPNYSSELNVNALLLGDSALYLCASSVGRGPWGAFFGQGTRLTVV.

This clone was picked up one time. The chain employs TRBV5-1 and TRBJ2-1; D call uncertain. The CDR3 has 16 residues. Germline CDR1 and CDR2: SGHRS and YFSETQ. Trimming removed 0 bases at V and 4 bases at J, with 14 bases between. CDR3 amino acids: CASSLVPRPAYNEQFF. The CDR3, as DNA: TGCGCCAGCAGCTTGGTCCCTAGACCAGCGTACAATGAGCAGTTCTTC.

The genes are TRBV4-1 and TRBJ2-3, with D tentatively TRBD2 (6 bases). Deletions cut 0 bases from V and 5 bases from J, with 18 bases between. This CDR3 spans 17 amino acids. Germline V gene data show CDR1 as MGHRA and CDR2 as YSYEKL. For the CDR3, the DNA is TGCGCCAGCAGCCAAGATCGCGGGACCCACTTTCGAGATACGCAGTATTTT. Protein: CASSQDRGTHFRDTQYF.

As for this clone: Other DNA sequences of this sample code for an identical CDR3. The chain joins TRBV5-6 to TRBJ1-1, with no clear D. CDR1 SGHDT and CDR2 YYEEEE come from the germline V gene. V gave up 0 bases and J gave up 1 base, with 4 bases separating them. The CDR3 is 13 amino acids. In DNA form, the CDR3 reads TGTGCCAGCAGCTTGGACTCGAACACTGAAGCTTTCTTT. Translating it yields CASSLDSNTEAFF.

CDR3 nucleotide sequence: TGTGCCACCAGCGCCCCAAGAGAACGACTAGCGGTATACAATGAGCAGTTCTTC. Translation gives CATSAPRERLAVYNEQFF. The V call is TRBV15, the J call TRBJ2-1; 9 bases are a match to TRBD2. With V trimmed by 5 bases and J by 4 bases, 15 bases remained unmatched. This CDR3 contains 18 residues. CDR1 LNHNV and CDR2 YYDKDF come from the germline V gene (reference sequence).

The V and J genes are TRBV7-3 and TRBJ2-1, with TRBD1 identical over 7 bases. The germline CDR1 and CDR2 sequences are SGHTA and FQGTGA. The CDR3 extends over 17 amino acids. V lost 4 bases to trimming and J lost 0 bases; unmatched junction nucleotides: 9. The CDR3 spells CASSSLHTGASYNEQFF. CDR3 in DNA: TGTGCCAGCAGCTCCCTCCACACAGGGGCCTCCTACAATGAGCAGTTCTTC.